This T cell receptor (beta chain) was documented in a study of regulatory T cells in long-lasting Graves disease. Relying on iRepertoire HTBI primers and Arm-PCR of CDR3 regions, the team built TCR beta libraries. TCRdb called the multiplex PCR reads again in MiXCR, with one record for every CDR3 protein. The sample has about 220,000 distinct CDR3 sequences, around a fifth seen once. Time point denoted: newly diagnosed GD, antithyroid drugs for less than 3 months. PBMC RNA was the source of the TCR library. The table lists this clonotype with many counts. Its specificity is not known. The CDR3 spans 14 residues. Trimming took 3 bases from V and 0 from J, leaving 6 bases between them. Germline lookup yields CDR1 LNHNV and CDR2 YYDKDF (reference sequence). Whole-study findings and limits: TCR diversity was lower in persistent Graves' patients (versus newly diagnosed ones).

A further study also used this sample, focusing on T cells in Graves' hyperthyroidism and ophthalmopathy. That report adds: Exclusion criteria comprised uncontrolled infection, other autoimmune disease, pregnancy or lactation. Clonotypes that were expanded in thyroid above 0.001 mostly appeared in blood too.

This receptor was obtained from a woman aged 25 to 39 with Graves disease. V usage is TRBV15 and J usage is TRBJ1-5, with D possibly TRBD1 on 5 matching bases. This specimen consisted of peripheral blood mononuclear cells (PBMCs), obtained at new diagnosis, from a patient treated with antithyroid drugs. CDR3 in DNA: TGTGCCACCAGCAGGGGGACTAGCAATCAGCCCCAGCATTTT. It specifies CATSRGTSNQPQHF.